A selection of T cell receptor beta chains follows, all from one sample in a study of blood T cell repertoires in COVID-19. Some clones are missing from TCRdb's copy, which holds only in-frame ones; the method was immunoSEQ multiplex PCR. The repertoire consists of around 160,000 clones, with around 80% occurring once and the leading ten covering more than 9.5%. Sequenced sample: peripheral blood. These receptors came from a man between 60 and 75 years old with active or convalescent COVID-19. The CDR3 runs from the conserved cysteine through the conserved F or W. D genes are given only for firm matches. A row's size may be missing; if present it is once, few, many or a size class.

size,D,length,V,J,CDR3,DNA
-,-,14,TRBV6-5,TRBJ1-6,CASRRGQGNSPLHF,TGTGCCAGCAGAAGAGGGCAGGGGAATTCACCCCTCCACTTT
-,-,18,TRBV6-1,TRBJ2-6,CASSEAGAGASGANVLTF,TGTGCCAGCAGTGAAGCGGGGGCAGGGGCCTCTGGGGCCAACGTCCTGACTTTC
-,-,15,TRBV28,TRBJ1-5,CASRPGQYSNQPQHF,TGTGCCAGCAGACCCGGACAGTATAGCAATCAGCCCCAGCATTTT
few,-,15,TRBV7-9,TRBJ1-1,CASSLDWSLNTEAFF,TGTGCCAGCAGCTTAGACTGGTCTTTGAACACTGAAGCTTTCTTT
-,TRBD1,14,TRBV5-1,TRBJ1-1,CASSVDRGNTEAFF,TGCGCCAGCAGCGTGGACAGGGGGAACACTGAAGCTTTCTTT
-,TRBD1,14,TRBV10-3,TRBJ1-1,CAISKDREASEAFF,TGTGCCATCAGTAAGGACAGGGAGGCAAGTGAAGCTTTCTTT
-,TRBD1,15,TRBV11-2,TRBJ1-1,CASTRRTSRGTEAFF,TGTGCCAGCACACGTCGTACCTCCAGGGGGACTGAAGCTTTCTTT
few,-,13,TRBV29-1,TRBJ2-1,CSVVTTSYNEQFF,TGCAGCGTTGTGACTACCTCCTACAATGAGCAGTTCTTC
once,-,12,TRBV12-3/TRBV12-4,TRBJ2-5,CASSLRGETQYF,TGTGCCAGCAGTTTAAGGGGAGAGACCCAGTACTTC
-,-,17,TRBV18,TRBJ1-3,CASSPRLDDFSGNTIYF,TGTGCCAGCTCACCACGCCTGGATGACTTCTCTGGAAACACCATATATTTT
-,-,16,TRBV6-1,TRBJ1-1,CASSEKTDGINTEAFF,TGTGCCAGCAGTGAGAAGACAGACGGCATAAACACTGAAGCTTTCTTT
-,-,14,TRBV2,TRBJ2-7,CASTLSGIPLEQYF,TGTGCCAGCACACTATCCGGAATCCCCCTCGAGCAGTACTTC
-,TRBD1,12,TRBV6-5,TRBJ1-2,CASGDRGYGYTF,TGTGCCAGCGGGGACAGGGGGTATGGCTACACCTTC
-,-,13,TRBV10-3,TRBJ1-5,CAISTDSNQPQHF,TGTGCCATCAGCACAGATAGCAATCAGCCCCAGCATTTT
once,TRBD1,15,TRBV6-5,TRBJ1-3,CASSSPRDRANTIYF,TGTGCCAGCAGTTCCCCCCGGGACAGGGCCAACACCATATATTTT
-,-,14,TRBV2,TRBJ2-5,CASSYPGVPETQYF,TGTGCCAGCAGTTATCCCGGGGTCCCAGAGACCCAGTACTTC
-,TRBD1,12,TRBV10-2,TRBJ2-1,CASSYDREKQFF,TGCGCCAGCAGTTACGACAGGGAGAAGCAGTTCTTC
once,TRBD2,15,TRBV18,TRBJ2-7,CASSPRTSVSYEQYF,TGTGCCAGCTCACCACGGACTAGCGTCTCCTACGAGCAGTACTTC
once,TRBD2,15,TRBV5-1,TRBJ2-2,CASSWSGSVTGELFF,TGCGCCAGCAGCTGGAGCGGGAGCGTCACCGGGGAGCTGTTTTTT
-,-,15,TRBV18,TRBJ1-4,CASSPEGGRNEKLFF,TGTGCCAGCTCACCAGAGGGTGGCAGAAATGAAAAACTGTTTTTT
-,TRBD2,16,TRBV5-1,TRBJ2-1,CASSLLTSGGGNEQFF,TGCGCCAGCAGCCTCCTCACTAGCGGTGGCGGGAATGAGCAGTTCTTC
-,TRBD1,15,TRBV10-3,TRBJ2-7,CAISVRGTVKHEQYF,TGTGCCATCAGTGTTCGAGGGACAGTGAAACACGAGCAGTACTTC
-,-,15,TRBV6-8,TRBJ2-7,CASSYRTASSYEQYF,TGTGCCAGCAGCTACCGGACAGCCTCGTCCTACGAGCAGTACTTC
-,TRBD1,17,TRBV6-6,TRBJ1-2,CASSRPGTGATLYGYTF,TGTGCCAGCAGTCGTCCCGGGACAGGGGCAACCCTCTATGGCTACACCTTC
-,-,14,TRBV11-2,TRBJ1-6,CASSSRLYNSPLHF,TGTGCCAGCAGCTCCAGGCTGTATAATTCACCCCTCCACTTT
few,TRBD1,14,TRBV5-1,TRBJ2-7,CASSLGQTGDEQYF,TGCGCCAGCAGCTTGGGCCAGACAGGGGACGAGCAGTACTTC
once,-,17,TRBV12-1,TRBJ2-2,CASSFIGAEGNTGELFF,TGTGCCAGCAGCTTTATAGGAGCGGAGGGAAACACCGGGGAGCTGTTTTTT
-,-,16,TRBV24-1,TRBJ2-3,CATSDSGQGTTDTQYF,TGTGCCACCAGTGATTCCGGGCAAGGGACTACAGATACGCAGTATTTT
-,TRBD2,16,TRBV6-1,TRBJ2-7,CASSELGLAGGYEQYF,TGTGCCAGCAGTGAATTGGGTCTAGCGGGCGGGTACGAGCAGTACTTC
-,TRBD2,16,TRBV2,TRBJ2-3,CASSEEGLAITDTQYF,TGTGCCAGCAGTGAAGAAGGACTAGCGATAACAGATACGCAGTATTTT
-,-,14,TRBV7-2,TRBJ1-1,CASSLFQANTEAFF,TGTGCCAGCAGCTTATTTCAGGCGAACACTGAAGCTTTCTTT
-,-,14,TRBV25-1,TRBJ2-3,CATETDIGTDTQYF,TGTGCCACCGAAACAGACATAGGCACAGATACGCAGTATTTT
many,TRBD2,15,TRBV9,TRBJ2-7,CASSVELAGTYEQYF,TGTGCCAGCAGCGTAGAACTAGCGGGGACCTACGAGCAGTACTTC
-,-,11,TRBV12-3/TRBV12-4,TRBJ1-1,CAALRNTEAFF,TGTGCAGCCCTGCGGAACACTGAAGCTTTCTTT
-,-,13,TRBV6-6,TRBJ2-5,CASSFSELATQYF,TGTGCCAGCAGTTTTAGTGAACTCGCGACCCAGTACTTC
-,TRBD1,15,TRBV5-6,TRBJ1-1,CASSQRGQGVSEAFF,TGTGCCAGCAGCCAGAGGGGACAGGGGGTCTCTGAAGCTTTCTTT
-,-,15,TRBV28,TRBJ1-2,CASSIPRAVSYGYTF,TGTGCCAGCAGTATTCCGCGGGCTGTTTCCTATGGCTACACCTTC
-,TRBD2,14,TRBV13,TRBJ2-7,CASSPRLAEDEQYF,TGTGCCAGCAGCCCCCGACTAGCGGAGGACGAGCAGTACTTC
few,-,14,TRBV9,TRBJ2-5,CASSVALAGGTQYF,TGTGCCAGCAGCGTAGCTCTTGCGGGTGGGACCCAGTACTTC
-,-,13,TRBV9,TRBJ2-2,CASNGQDTGELFF,TGTGCCAGCAATGGGCAGGACACCGGGGAGCTGTTTTTT
once,TRBD1,15,TRBV11-2,TRBJ2-7,CASSLTGQGVYEQYF,TGTGCCAGCAGCCTGACGGGACAGGGCGTCTACGAGCAGTACTTC
-,TRBD1,16,TRBV19,TRBJ1-6,CASSIRDSGLNSPLHF,TGTGCCAGTAGTATCCGGGACAGCGGACTTAATTCACCCCTCCACTTT
few,TRBD1,15,TRBV7-3,TRBJ2-1,CASSLGTGGLNEQFF,TGTGCCAGCAGCTTAGGGACAGGGGGCTTGAATGAGCAGTTCTTC
-,-,12,TRBV18,TRBJ2-7,CASSNRGGEQYF,TGTGCCAGCTCAAACAGGGGAGGCGAGCAGTACTTC
-,-,15,TRBV5-1,TRBJ1-6,CASSSSVGQGSPLHF,TGCGCCAGCAGCTCATCCGTGGGGCAGGGCTCACCCCTCCACTTT